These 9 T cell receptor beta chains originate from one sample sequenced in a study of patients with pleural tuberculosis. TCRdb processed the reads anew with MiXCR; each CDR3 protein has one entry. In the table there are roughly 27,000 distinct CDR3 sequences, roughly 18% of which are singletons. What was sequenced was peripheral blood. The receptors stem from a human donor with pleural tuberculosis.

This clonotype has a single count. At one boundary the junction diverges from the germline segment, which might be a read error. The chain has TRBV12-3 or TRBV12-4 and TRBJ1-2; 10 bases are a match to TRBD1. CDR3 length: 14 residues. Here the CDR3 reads CASSRQGANYGYHF. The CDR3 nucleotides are TGTGCCAGCAGCCGACAGGGGGCAAACTATGGCTACCACTTC.

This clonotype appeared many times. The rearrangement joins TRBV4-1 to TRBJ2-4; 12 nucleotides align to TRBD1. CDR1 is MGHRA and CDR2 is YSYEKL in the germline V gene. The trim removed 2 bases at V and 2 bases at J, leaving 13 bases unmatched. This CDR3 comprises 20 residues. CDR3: CASSQYSGTGGIRTKNIQYF. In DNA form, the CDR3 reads TGCGCCAGCAGCCAATACTCCGGGACAGGGGGCATAAGAACCAAAAACATTCAGTACTTC.

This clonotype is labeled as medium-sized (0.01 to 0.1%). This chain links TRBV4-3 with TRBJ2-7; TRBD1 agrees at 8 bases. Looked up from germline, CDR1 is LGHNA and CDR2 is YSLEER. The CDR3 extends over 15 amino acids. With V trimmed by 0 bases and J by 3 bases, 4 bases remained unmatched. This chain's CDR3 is CASSQEQGANYEQYF. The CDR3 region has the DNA TGCGCCAGCAGCCAAGAGCAGGGGGCGAACTACGAGCAGTACTTC.

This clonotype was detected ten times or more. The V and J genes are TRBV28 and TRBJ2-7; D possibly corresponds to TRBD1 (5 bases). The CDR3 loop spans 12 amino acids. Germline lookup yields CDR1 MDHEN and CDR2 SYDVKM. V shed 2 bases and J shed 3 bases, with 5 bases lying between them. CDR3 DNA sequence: TGTGCCAGCAGTTTACAGGGCTACGAGCAGTACTTC. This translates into CASSLQGYEQYF.

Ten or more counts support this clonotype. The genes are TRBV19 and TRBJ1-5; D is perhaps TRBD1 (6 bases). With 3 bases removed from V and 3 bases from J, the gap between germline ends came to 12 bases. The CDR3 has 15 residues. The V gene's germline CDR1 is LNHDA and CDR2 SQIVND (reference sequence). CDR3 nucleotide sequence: TGTGCCAGTAGTATTGTGGGGGCGGACAATCAGCCCCAGCATTTT. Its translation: CASSIVGADNQPQHF.

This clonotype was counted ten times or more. Here the CDR3 reads CASSPPGAIEAFF. DNA of the CDR3: TGTGCCAGCTCACCACCAGGGGCGATTGAAGCTTTCTTT. This rearrangement joins TRBV18 to TRBJ1-1, with D perhaps TRBD1 (5 bases). Germline V CDR1 and CDR2: KGHSH, LQKENI. V was trimmed by 0 bases and J by 7 bases, leaving 9 bases between them. The CDR3 loop spans 13 amino acids. The whole variable domain, remainder taken from reference TRBV18 and TRBJ1-1, is NAGVMQNPRHLVRRRGQEARLRCSPMKGHSHVYWYRQLPEEGLKFMVYLQKENIIDESGMPKERFSAEFPKEGPSILRIQQVVRGDSAAYFCASSPPGAIEAFFGQGTRLTVV.

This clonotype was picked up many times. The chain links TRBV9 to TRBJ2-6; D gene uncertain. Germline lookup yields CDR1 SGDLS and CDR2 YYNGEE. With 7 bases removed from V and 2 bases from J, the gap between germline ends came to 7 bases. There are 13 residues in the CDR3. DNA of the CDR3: TGTGCCAGCTTAAAAACTGGGGCCAACGTCCTGACTTTC. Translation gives CASLKTGANVLTF.

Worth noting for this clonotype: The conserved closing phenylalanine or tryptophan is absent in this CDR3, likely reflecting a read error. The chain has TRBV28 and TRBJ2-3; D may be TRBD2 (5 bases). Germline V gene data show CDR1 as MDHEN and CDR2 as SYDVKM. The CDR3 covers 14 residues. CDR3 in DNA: TGTGCCAGCAGACTCCAAGCTAGCACAGATACACAGTATATT. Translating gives CASRLQASTDTQYI.

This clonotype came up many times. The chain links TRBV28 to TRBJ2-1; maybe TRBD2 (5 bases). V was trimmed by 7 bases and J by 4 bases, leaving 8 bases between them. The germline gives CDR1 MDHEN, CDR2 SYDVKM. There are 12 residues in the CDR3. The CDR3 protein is CASTTSYNEQFF. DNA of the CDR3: TGTGCCAGCACCACTAGTTACAATGAGCAGTTCTTC.